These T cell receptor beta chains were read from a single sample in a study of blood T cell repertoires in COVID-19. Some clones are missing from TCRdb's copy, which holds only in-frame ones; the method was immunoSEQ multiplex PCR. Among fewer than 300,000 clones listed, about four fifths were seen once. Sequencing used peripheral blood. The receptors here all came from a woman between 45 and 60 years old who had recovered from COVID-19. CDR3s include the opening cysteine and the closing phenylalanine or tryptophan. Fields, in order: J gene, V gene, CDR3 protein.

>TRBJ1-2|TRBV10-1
CASRYEVRTGYTF
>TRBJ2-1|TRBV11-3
CASSLTSGHYNEQFF
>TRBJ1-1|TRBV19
CASSTPYSGAEAFF
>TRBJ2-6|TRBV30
CAAYRGRLGSGANVLTF
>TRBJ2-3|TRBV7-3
CASSRSGGEGDTQYF
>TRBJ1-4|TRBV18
CASSPGSRIEKLFF
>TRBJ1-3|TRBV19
CASSIASLSGNTIYF
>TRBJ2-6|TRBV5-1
CASSSGTGGSGANVLTF
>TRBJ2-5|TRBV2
CASSPSPTSGGRETQYF
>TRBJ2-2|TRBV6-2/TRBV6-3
CASSSWTSGRAYNTGELFF
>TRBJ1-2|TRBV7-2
CASSPLGLEGRKGYTF
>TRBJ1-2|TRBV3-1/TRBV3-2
CASSPGGGWCYGYTF
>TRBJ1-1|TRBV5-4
CASSPRDGIRQFRLEAFF
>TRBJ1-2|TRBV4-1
CASSQGDRGYYGYTF